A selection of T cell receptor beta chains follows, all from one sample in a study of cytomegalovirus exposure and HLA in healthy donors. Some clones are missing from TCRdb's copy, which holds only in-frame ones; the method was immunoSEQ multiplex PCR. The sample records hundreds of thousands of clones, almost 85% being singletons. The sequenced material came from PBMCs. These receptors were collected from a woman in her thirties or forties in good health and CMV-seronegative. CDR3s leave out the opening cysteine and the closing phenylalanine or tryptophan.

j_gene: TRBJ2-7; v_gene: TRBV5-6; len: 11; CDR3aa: ANSLGAGYEQY
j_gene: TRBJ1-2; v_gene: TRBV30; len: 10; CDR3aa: AWVGTDYGYT
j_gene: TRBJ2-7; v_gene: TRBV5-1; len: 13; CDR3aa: ASTDPGLAGFEQY
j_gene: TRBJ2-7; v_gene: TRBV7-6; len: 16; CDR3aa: ASSLGVGGGQGAGEQY
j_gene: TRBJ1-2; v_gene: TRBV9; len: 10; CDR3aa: ASRGTGPNPH
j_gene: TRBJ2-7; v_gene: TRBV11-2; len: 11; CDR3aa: ASSLETVYEQY
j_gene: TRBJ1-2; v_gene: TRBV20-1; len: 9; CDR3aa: SARRQHGYT
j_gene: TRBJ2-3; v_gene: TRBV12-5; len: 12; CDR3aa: ASGLTQGTDTQY
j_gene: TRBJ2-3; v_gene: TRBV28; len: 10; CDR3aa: ASSLSEDTQY
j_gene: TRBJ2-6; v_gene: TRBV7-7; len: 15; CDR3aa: ASSLGTGGFGANVLT
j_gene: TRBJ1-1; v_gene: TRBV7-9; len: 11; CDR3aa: ASSREMNTEAF
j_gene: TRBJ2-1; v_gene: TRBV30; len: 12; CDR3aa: AWTPGTSYNEQF
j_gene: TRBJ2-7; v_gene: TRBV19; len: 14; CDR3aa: ASSVIGGQGSNEQY
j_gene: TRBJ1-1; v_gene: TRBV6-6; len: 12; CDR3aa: ASSYPGEDTEAF
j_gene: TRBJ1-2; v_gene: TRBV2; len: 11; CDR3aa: ASSGTGTDGYT
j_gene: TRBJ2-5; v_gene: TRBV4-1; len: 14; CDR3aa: ASSQLAGARKETQY
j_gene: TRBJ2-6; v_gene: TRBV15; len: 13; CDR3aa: ATSRQGAGANVLT
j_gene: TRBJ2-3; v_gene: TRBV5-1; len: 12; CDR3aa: ASSPDQGRDTQY
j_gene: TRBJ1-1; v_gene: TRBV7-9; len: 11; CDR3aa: ASSLGTTTEAF
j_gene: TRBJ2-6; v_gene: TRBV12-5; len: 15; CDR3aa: ASGKGIILTGANVLT
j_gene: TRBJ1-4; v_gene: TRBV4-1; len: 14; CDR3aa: ASSPRTGFANEKLF
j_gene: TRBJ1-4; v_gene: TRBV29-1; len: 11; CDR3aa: SVGQGVNEKLF
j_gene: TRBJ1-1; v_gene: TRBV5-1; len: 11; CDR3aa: ASSPGGEISSF
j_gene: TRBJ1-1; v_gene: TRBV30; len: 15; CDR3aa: AWTSEAGGRWYTEAF
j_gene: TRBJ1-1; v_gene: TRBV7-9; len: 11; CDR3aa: ASSQGADTEAF
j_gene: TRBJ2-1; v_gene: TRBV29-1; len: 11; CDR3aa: SALGQERDEQF
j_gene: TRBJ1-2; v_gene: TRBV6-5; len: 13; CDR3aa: ASSYRSGQLRGYT
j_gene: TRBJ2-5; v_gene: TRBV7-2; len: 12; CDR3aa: ASSFRAGKETQY
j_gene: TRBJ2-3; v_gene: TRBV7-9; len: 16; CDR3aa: ASSLGTSGGARTDTQY
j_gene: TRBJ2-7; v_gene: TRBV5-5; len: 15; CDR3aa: ASSFSSGQGSSYEQY
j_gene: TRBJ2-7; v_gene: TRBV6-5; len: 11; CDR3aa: AVSRRGHYEQY
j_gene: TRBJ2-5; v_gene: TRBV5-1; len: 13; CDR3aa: ASSLMWGGDETQY
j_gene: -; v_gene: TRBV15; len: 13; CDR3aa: ATSRGVTETYEQY
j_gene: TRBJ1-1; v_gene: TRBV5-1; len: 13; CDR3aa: ASSAVGGLDTEAF
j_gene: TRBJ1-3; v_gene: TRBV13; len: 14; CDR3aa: ASSLNRGLAVDTIY
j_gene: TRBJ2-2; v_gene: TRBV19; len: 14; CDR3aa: ASSMPRDRSTGELF
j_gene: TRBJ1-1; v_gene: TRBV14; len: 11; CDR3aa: ASSQPIGGRAF
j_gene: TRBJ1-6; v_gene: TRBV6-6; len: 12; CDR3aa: ASTTAAPNSPLH
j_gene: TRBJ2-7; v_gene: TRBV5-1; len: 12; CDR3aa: ASSLGLSSYEQY
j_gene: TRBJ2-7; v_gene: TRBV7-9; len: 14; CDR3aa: ASSLGAGRGPYEQY
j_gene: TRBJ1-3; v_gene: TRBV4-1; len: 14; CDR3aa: ASSQARQASGNTIY
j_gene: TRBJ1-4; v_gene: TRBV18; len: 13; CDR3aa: ASSPIQGTNEKLF
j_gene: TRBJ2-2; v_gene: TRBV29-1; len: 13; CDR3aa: SVEQRGKNTGELF
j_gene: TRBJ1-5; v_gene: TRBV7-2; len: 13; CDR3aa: ASSPMGTGDQPQH
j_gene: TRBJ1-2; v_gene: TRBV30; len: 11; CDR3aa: AWSVGTGGGYT
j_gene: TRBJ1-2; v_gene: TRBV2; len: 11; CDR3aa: ASSWASLDGYT
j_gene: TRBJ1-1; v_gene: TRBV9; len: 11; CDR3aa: ASSVQQNTEAF